This T cell receptor (beta chain) stems from a study of identical twins. TCRdb redid the calling of the 5' RACE reads with MiXCR, one entry per CDR3 protein. The sample carries about 1.7 million distinct CDR3 sequences, around 33% recorded once. The CDR3 is made up of 15 amino acids. V shed 5 bases and J shed 2 bases, with 14 bases lying between them. Germline CDR1 and CDR2: SGHAT and FQNNGV. Points on this clonotype: Its antigen remains unidentified.

Study findings and constraints: The study found weaker excess twin sharing in beta out-of-frame sequences.

V usage is TRBV11-2 and J usage is TRBJ2-3; no definite D call. The material sequenced was cord blood. This clonotype was sampled from a newborn girl in good health. The CDR3 DNA sequence: TGTGCCAGCAGCGTAACTCGACTTCACACAGATACGCAGTATTTT. Amino acid sequence: CASSVTRLHTDTQYF.